The entry that follows covers one T cell receptor beta chain sequence. Antigen: not known. Germline V gene data show CDR1 as SNHLY and CDR2 as FYNNEI. With V trimmed by 4 bases and J by 4 bases, 7 bases remained unmatched. The CDR3 length is 15 residues. The sample originates from a study of PD-1 blockade in mismatch repair-deficient tumors. Findings and limits, study-wide: Tumor-resident clones, often undetectable pretreatment in blood, expanded then contracted after pembrolizumab.

Mismatch repair deficiency was confirmed in all patients, by PCR or immunohistochemistry. Three pembrolizumab responders had their TCRs sequenced. Sequencing was performed with immunoSEQ multiplex PCR; in TCRdb, only in-frame clones are kept and a portion is missing. Altogether approximately 37,000 clones are present, approximately 84% being singletons, with the ten largest covering around 3.9%. The TCR was taken from an adult with mismatch repair-deficient cancer. Sequenced material: peripheral blood, taken approximately 1.5 years after starting pembrolizumab. The V and J genes are TRBV2 and TRBJ2-7, with 10 bases matching TRBD2. The DNA for the CDR3 is TGTGCCAGCAGTGCGGCTAGCGGGAGTAGGTACGAGCAGTACTTC. This gives the protein CASSAASGSRYEQYF.